This T cell receptor beta chain was retrieved from a study of cytotoxic CD8 clonotypes in ibrutinib-treated CLL. Overall study findings and caveats: There were few public clonotypes, and on treatment they contracted or stayed stable. Before falling back toward baseline at progression, clonality had risen at the time of ibrutinib response.

Assay: immunoSEQ multiplex PCR; the TCRdb copy retains only in-frame clones and omits some. The sample holds 150,000 or so clones, roughly three quarters seen once. The CDR3 has 11 amino acids. Germline V gene lookup returns CDR1 DFQATT and CDR2 SNEGSKA (reference sequence). Trimming pared 3 bases from V and 5 bases from J, leaving 7 bases between. Note on this clone: The antigen remains undetermined.

Libraries of TCR beta were made from 1.5 to 2.5 micrograms of genomic DNA that came from cryopreserved PBMCs. This clonotype was obtained from a human donor with chronic lymphocytic leukemia. Here the sequenced sample was PBMCs, taken after 12 months of ibrutinib treatment. The chain has TRBV20-1 and TRBJ2-5; tentative D call: TRBD2 (5 bases). CDR3 nucleotide sequence: TGCAGTGCTAGGGCGGGTGAGACCCAGTACTTC. This encodes CSARAGETQYF.